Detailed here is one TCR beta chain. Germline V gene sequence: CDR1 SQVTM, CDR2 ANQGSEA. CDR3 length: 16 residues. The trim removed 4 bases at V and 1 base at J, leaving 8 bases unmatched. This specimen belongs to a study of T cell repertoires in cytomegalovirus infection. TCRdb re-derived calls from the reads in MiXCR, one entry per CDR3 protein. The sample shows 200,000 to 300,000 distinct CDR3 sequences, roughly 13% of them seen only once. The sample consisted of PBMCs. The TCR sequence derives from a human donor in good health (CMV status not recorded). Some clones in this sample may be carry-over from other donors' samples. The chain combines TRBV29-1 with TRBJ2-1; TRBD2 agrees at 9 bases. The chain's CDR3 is CSVGSSGSLSYNEQFF. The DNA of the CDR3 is TGCAGCGTTGGAAGTAGCGGGAGTTTGTCCTACAATGAGCAGTTCTTC.